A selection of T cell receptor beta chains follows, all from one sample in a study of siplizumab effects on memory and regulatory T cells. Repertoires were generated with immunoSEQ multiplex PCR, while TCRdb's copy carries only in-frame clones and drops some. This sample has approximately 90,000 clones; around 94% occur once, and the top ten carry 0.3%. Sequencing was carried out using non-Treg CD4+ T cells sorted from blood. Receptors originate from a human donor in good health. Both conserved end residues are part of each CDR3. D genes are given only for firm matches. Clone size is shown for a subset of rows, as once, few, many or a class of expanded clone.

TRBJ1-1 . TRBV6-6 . CASTRDLNTEAFF TGTGCCAGCACCCGGGATCTGAACACTGAAGCTTTCTTT
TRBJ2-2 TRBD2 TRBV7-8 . CASSRGRLAGVPGELFF TGTGCCAGCAGCCGCGGACGACTAGCGGGAGTTCCCGGGGAGCTGTTTTTT
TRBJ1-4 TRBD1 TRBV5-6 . CASSSMDRGVNEKLFF TGTGCCAGCAGCTCCATGGACAGGGGAGTTAATGAAAAACTGTTTTTT
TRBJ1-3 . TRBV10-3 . CAIESSGNTIYF TGTGCCATCGAGAGCTCTGGAAACACCATATATTTT
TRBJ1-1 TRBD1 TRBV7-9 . CASSPETGFTEAFF TGTGCCAGCAGCCCAGAGACAGGGTTCACTGAAGCTTTCTTT
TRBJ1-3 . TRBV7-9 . CASREGGNTIYF TGTGCCAGCAGGGAAGGTGGAAACACCATATATTTT
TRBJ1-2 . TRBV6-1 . CASSESLGGTYGYTF TGTGCCAGCAGTGAAAGCCTAGGGGGGACCTATGGCTACACCTTC
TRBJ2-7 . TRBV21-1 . CASSSPRDVLGYEQYF TGTGCCAGCAGCTCCCCCCGGGACGTCTTAGGTTACGAGCAGTACTTC
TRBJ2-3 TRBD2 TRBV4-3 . CASSQGLAGGDTQYF TGCGCCAGCAGCCAGGGACTAGCGGGAGGGGATACGCAGTATTTT
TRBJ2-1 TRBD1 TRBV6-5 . CASSYGGQSSYEQFF TGTGCCAGCAGTTACGGGGGACAGTCTTCGTATGAGCAGTTCTTC
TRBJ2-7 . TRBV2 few CASRIMGEQYF TGTGCCAGCAGAATAATGGGCGAGCAGTACTTC
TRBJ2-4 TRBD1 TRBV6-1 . CATGDSLQNIQYF TGTGCCACCGGGGACAGCCTACAAAACATTCAGTACTTC
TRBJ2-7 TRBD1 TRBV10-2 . CASIGDSSYEQYF TGCGCCAGCATTGGGGACAGCTCCTACGAGCAGTACTTC
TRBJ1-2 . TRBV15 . CATRNRHTNYGYTF TGTGCCACCAGGAACAGACATACTAACTATGGCTACACCTTC
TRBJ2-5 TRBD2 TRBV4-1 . CASSQSSGGETQYF TGCGCCAGCAGCCAATCTAGCGGGGGGGAGACCCAGTACTTC